The rows below give T cell receptor beta chains drawn from one sample of a study of OX40 agonist ivuxolimab in advanced cancers. Clones were sequenced by immunoSEQ multiplex PCR, and TCRdb holds only the in-frame ones, with some missing. The data contain around 67,000 clones, 70% to 90% of them singletons. Sequences were derived from CD4+ or CD8+ T cells sorted from blood, sampled in a trial of the OX40 agonist ivuxolimab. These TCRs come from an adult with an advanced solid tumor such as melanoma, head and neck, liver or kidney cancer. CDR3s include the opening cysteine and the closing phenylalanine or tryptophan. A D gene is named only where the DNA matches it firmly. Some rows mark clone size as missing; the rest say once, few, many or name a class of expanded clone.

CDR3nt: TGTGCCAGCAGTTACCAGACAAACGGAAACACCATATATTTT
CDR3aa: CASSYQTNGNTIYF
v_gene: TRBV6-5
j_gene: TRBJ1-3
abundance: NA
d_gene: NA

CDR3nt: TGTGCCAGCAGCTCGGCAAGGGGGGAGACCCAGTACTTC
CDR3aa: CASSSARGETQYF
v_gene: TRBV7-8
j_gene: TRBJ2-5
abundance: once
d_gene: NA

CDR3nt: TGTGCCAGCACCAAAACTAGCGGCGACCAAGAGACCCAGTACTTC
CDR3aa: CASTKTSGDQETQYF
v_gene: TRBV9
j_gene: TRBJ2-5
abundance: once
d_gene: TRBD2

CDR3nt: TGCGCCAGTACCGGGACAGGGAACACCGGGGAGCTGTTTTTT
CDR3aa: CASTGTGNTGELFF
v_gene: TRBV5-1
j_gene: TRBJ2-2
abundance: NA
d_gene: TRBD1

CDR3nt: TGCGCCAGCAGCCAAGATACGGCGGCAACTAATGAAAAACTGTTTTTT
CDR3aa: CASSQDTAATNEKLFF
v_gene: TRBV4-3
j_gene: TRBJ1-4
abundance: once
d_gene: NA

CDR3nt: TGTGCCAGCAGCGCTACAGGGGGCAATGAGCAGTTCTTC
CDR3aa: CASSATGGNEQFF
v_gene: TRBV7-2
j_gene: TRBJ2-1
abundance: NA
d_gene: TRBD1

CDR3nt: TGTGCCAGCGGGACAGGGATGACAGATACGCAGTATTTT
CDR3aa: CASGTGMTDTQYF
v_gene: TRBV19
j_gene: TRBJ2-3
abundance: NA
d_gene: TRBD1

CDR3nt: TGTGCCAGCAGCTTAGATTCAGGGGTGATCCCCTACGAGCAGTACTTC
CDR3aa: CASSLDSGVIPYEQYF
v_gene: TRBV7-8
j_gene: TRBJ2-7
abundance: NA
d_gene: NA

CDR3nt: TGTGCCTGGAGTGTAAAGGGCAGGGGCATCGGTCAGCCCCAGCATTTT
CDR3aa: CAWSVKGRGIGQPQHF
v_gene: TRBV30
j_gene: TRBJ1-5
abundance: NA
d_gene: NA

CDR3nt: TGCGCCAGCAGCAGGCTGGAACATGAGCAGTTCTTC
CDR3aa: CASSRLEHEQFF
v_gene: TRBV5-1
j_gene: TRBJ2-1
abundance: once
d_gene: NA

CDR3nt: TGTGCCAGCAGTCAGGGATTTTTTCGGCGGGCCCAGCATTTT
CDR3aa: CASSQGFFRRAQHF
v_gene: TRBV6-1
j_gene: TRBJ1-5
abundance: few
d_gene: NA

CDR3nt: TGTGCCAGCAGTGCCACCAGGGAGAGGGATACGCAGTATTTT
CDR3aa: CASSATRERDTQYF
v_gene: TRBV6-5
j_gene: TRBJ2-3
abundance: NA
d_gene: NA

CDR3nt: TGTGCCAGCAGTCCCCGACAGCTCGTTAACTATGGCTACACCTTC
CDR3aa: CASSPRQLVNYGYTF
v_gene: TRBV27
j_gene: TRBJ1-2
abundance: NA
d_gene: NA

CDR3nt: TGTGCCATCAGTGCTGGGGGCAGTTTATTGGATGAGCAGTTCTTC
CDR3aa: CAISAGGSLLDEQFF
v_gene: TRBV10-3
j_gene: TRBJ2-1
abundance: NA
d_gene: NA

CDR3nt: TGTGCCAGCAGCCTTACAGGGGGTTACAATGAGCAGTTCTTC
CDR3aa: CASSLTGGYNEQFF
v_gene: TRBV7-2
j_gene: TRBJ2-1
abundance: once
d_gene: TRBD1

CDR3nt: TGTGCCAGCAGCTTTCCGGTAACGCACAATGAGCAGTTCTTC
CDR3aa: CASSFPVTHNEQFF
v_gene: TRBV5-8
j_gene: TRBJ2-1
abundance: NA
d_gene: NA

CDR3nt: TGTGCCAGCAGCCCGGAACTGGGATACAATGAGCAGTTCTTC
CDR3aa: CASSPELGYNEQFF
v_gene: TRBV7-2
j_gene: TRBJ2-1
abundance: NA
d_gene: NA

CDR3nt: TGTGCCAGCTCCCCGGCGAATGAGCAGTTCTTC
CDR3aa: CASSPANEQFF
v_gene: TRBV18
j_gene: TRBJ2-1
abundance: NA
d_gene: NA

CDR3nt: TGTGCCAGCAGCCCGACTAGCGGGAGCTCCTACGAGCAGTACTTC
CDR3aa: CASSPTSGSSYEQYF
v_gene: TRBV7-6
j_gene: TRBJ2-7
abundance: NA
d_gene: TRBD2

CDR3nt: TGTGCCAGCAGCTTATCTTCAGGGATGCGGGGCTACACCTTC
CDR3aa: CASSLSSGMRGYTF
v_gene: TRBV7-2
j_gene: TRBJ1-2
abundance: NA
d_gene: NA

CDR3nt: TGTGCCAGCACCGAAGACGGGCCACGCCGTTACGAGCAGTACTTC
CDR3aa: CASTEDGPRRYEQYF
v_gene: TRBV2
j_gene: TRBJ2-7
abundance: NA
d_gene: NA

CDR3nt: TGCGCCAGCAGCTCCGGCGCCTGGAACTACAATGAGCAGTTCTTC
CDR3aa: CASSSGAWNYNEQFF
v_gene: TRBV5-1
j_gene: TRBJ2-1
abundance: NA
d_gene: NA

CDR3nt: TGTGCCAGCAGCCTTCTGGAGTTATACTACAATGAGCAGTTCTTC
CDR3aa: CASSLLELYYNEQFF
v_gene: TRBV5-8
j_gene: TRBJ2-1
abundance: once
d_gene: NA

CDR3nt: TGTGCCAGCAGTCTACAGGGTGAAGGCTCTGGAAACACCATATATTTT
CDR3aa: CASSLQGEGSGNTIYF
v_gene: TRBV6-6
j_gene: TRBJ1-3
abundance: NA
d_gene: NA

CDR3nt: TGTGCCAGCGGCCCGTCGGGGGGCAGTCAGCCCCAGCATTTT
CDR3aa: CASGPSGGSQPQHF
v_gene: TRBV7-2
j_gene: TRBJ1-5
abundance: NA
d_gene: NA

CDR3nt: TGCGCCAGCAGCCCCGACAGGGAACCCTCCTACGAGCAGTACTTC
CDR3aa: CASSPDREPSYEQYF
v_gene: TRBV10-1
j_gene: TRBJ2-7
abundance: NA
d_gene: TRBD1

CDR3nt: TGTGCCAGCAGCTTAGACTGGGACAGACAGCCCCAGCATTTT
CDR3aa: CASSLDWDRQPQHF
v_gene: TRBV11-2
j_gene: TRBJ1-5
abundance: NA
d_gene: TRBD1